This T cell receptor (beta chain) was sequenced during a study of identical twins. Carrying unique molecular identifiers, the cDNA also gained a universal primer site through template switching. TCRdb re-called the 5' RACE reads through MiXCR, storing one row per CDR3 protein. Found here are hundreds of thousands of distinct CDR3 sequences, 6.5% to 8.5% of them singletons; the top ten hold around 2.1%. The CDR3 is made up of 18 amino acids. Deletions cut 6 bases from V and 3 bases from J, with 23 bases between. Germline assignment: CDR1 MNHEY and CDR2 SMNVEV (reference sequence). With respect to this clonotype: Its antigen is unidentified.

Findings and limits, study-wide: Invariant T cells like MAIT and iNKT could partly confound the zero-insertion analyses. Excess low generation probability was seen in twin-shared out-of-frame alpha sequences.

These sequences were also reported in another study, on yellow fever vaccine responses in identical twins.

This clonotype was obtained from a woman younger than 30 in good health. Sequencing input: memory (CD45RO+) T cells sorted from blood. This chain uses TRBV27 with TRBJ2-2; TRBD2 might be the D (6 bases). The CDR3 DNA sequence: TGTGCCAGCAGCTATGGTGGTCTATGGGGGGAGTACACCGGGGAGCTGTTTTTT. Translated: CASSYGGLWGEYTGELFF.